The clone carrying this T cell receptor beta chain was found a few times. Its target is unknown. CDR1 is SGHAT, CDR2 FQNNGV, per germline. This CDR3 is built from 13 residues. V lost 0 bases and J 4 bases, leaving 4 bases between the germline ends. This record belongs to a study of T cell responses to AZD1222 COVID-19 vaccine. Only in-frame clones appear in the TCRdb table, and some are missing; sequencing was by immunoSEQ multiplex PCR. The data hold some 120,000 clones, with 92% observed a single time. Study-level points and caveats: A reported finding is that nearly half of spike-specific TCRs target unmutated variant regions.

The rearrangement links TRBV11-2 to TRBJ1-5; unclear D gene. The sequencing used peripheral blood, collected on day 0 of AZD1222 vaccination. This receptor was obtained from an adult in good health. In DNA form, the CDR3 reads TGTGCCAGCAGCTTAGATTTAAATCAGCCCCAGCATTTT. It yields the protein CASSLDLNQPQHF.